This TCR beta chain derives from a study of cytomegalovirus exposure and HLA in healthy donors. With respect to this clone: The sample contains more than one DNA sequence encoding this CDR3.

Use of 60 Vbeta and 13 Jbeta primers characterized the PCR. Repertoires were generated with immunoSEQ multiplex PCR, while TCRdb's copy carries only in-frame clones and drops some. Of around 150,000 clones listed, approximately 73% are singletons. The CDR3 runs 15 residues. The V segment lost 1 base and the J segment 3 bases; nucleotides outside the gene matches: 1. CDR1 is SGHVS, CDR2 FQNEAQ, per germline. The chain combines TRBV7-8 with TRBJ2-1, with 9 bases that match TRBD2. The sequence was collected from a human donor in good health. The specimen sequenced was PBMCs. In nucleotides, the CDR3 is TGTGCCAGCAGCTTAGGACTAGCGGACTACAATGAGCAGTTCTTC. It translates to CASSLGLADYNEQFF.